One sample yielded the 15 T cell receptor beta chains listed below, sequenced in a study of cytomegalovirus exposure and HLA in healthy donors. Both 60 Vbeta primers and 13 Jbeta primers went into the PCR. Assay: immunoSEQ multiplex PCR; the TCRdb copy retains only in-frame clones and omits some. The sample table includes about 210,000 clones. Sequencing was performed on PBMCs. The receptor source for this set is a woman aged 25 to 45 in good health and CMV-seropositive.

The rearrangement uses TRBV6-6 and TRBJ2-1; tentatively, D is TRBD1 (6 bases). Germline lookup yields CDR1 MNHNY and CDR2 SVGAGI (reference sequence). The CDR3 has 14 amino acids. V was cut by 0 bases and J by 10 bases, with 13 bases left in between. This chain's CDR3 is CASSYSSQGGEQFF. The CDR3 DNA is TGTGCCAGCAGTTACTCCTCACAGGGTGGGGAGCAGTTCTTC.

This chain links TRBV5-4 with TRBJ2-2; maybe TRBD2 (7 bases). The germline V gene encodes CDR1 SGHNT and CDR2 YYREEE (reference sequence). The CDR3 sequence is 17 residues long. The germline V and J ends were trimmed by 2 bases and 0 bases, with 14 bases remaining between them. The CDR3: CASSLGGGLTNTGELFF. CDR3 bases: TGTGCCAGCAGCTTAGGGGGGGGCCTCACGAACACCGGGGAGCTGTTTTTT.

The rearrangement uses TRBV14 and TRBJ2-2; 11 nucleotides match TRBD2. Trimming removed 0 bases from V and 6 bases from J; junction bases left unmatched: 6. Germline V gene data show CDR1 as SGHDN and CDR2 as FVKESK. The CDR3 extends over 17 amino acids. The DNA for the CDR3 is TGTGCCAGCAGCCAAGATCCACTAGCGGGAGTCCCCGGGGAGCTGTTTTTT. Its protein is CASSQDPLAGVPGELFF.

This chain links TRBV15 with TRBJ1-5; D remains unclear. This CDR3 has 13 amino acids. V was clipped by 0 bases and J by 4 bases, with 4 bases between them. Germline V lookup: CDR1 LNHNV, CDR2 YYDKDF (reference sequence). The CDR3 nucleotides are TGTGCCACCAGCAGAGATCAGAATCAGCCCCAGCATTTT. As protein: CATSRDQNQPQHF.

This chain connects TRBV12-5 to TRBJ2-3, with unresolved D. The CDR3 totals 11 residues. With 2 bases removed from V and 6 bases from J, the gap between germline ends came to 3 bases. The germline CDR1 and CDR2 sequences are LGHNT and FRNRAP. The CDR3 region has the DNA TGTGCTAGTGGTTTGCCTGATACGCAGTATTTT. This codes for CASGLPDTQYF.

The chain joins TRBV5-8 to TRBJ2-1, with D perhaps matching TRBD2 (5 bases). Trimming stripped 4 bases from V and 13 bases from J, with 15 bases between. Germline V gene sequence: CDR1 SGHTS, CDR2 YDEGEE. The CDR3 is 12 residues long. CDR3 residues: CASSVKREKQFF. The CDR3 DNA follows: TGTGCCAGCAGCGTTAAGAGGGAGAAACAGTTCTTC.

CDR3 protein: CASSPTGTNEKLFF. CDR3 bases: TGTGCCAGCAGCCCGACAGGGACTAATGAAAAACTGTTTTTT. This rearrangement joins TRBV7-9 to TRBJ1-4; the match to TRBD1 covers 7 bases. The CDR3 totals 14 residues. In germline, CDR1 is SEHNR, CDR2 FQNEAQ (reference sequence). The V segment lost 5 bases and the J segment 2 bases; nucleotides outside the gene matches: 2.

J is TRBJ2-1 and V is TRBV5-6; TRBD2 agrees at 9 bases. The CDR3 totals 15 residues. J gave up 4 bases and V 0 bases, and 2 bases lay outside the gene matches. CDR1 SGHDT and CDR2 YYEEEE come from the germline V gene. The CDR3 DNA reads as TGTGCCAGCAGCTTGGGCGGGAGGGGGTACAATGAGCAGTTCTTC. Its translation is CASSLGGRGYNEQFF.

This chain connects TRBV10-3 to TRBJ2-3; TRBD1 agrees at 9 bases. Losses at the gene ends were 6 bases for V and 2 bases for J; bases not matched to a gene: 6. The CDR3 is 15 residues long. The germline V gene encodes CDR1 ENHRY and CDR2 SYGVKD. The CDR3 coding sequence is TGTGCCATCAGCGGGGGACAGGGCCCCACAGATACGCAGTATTTT. Translated, it gives CAISGGQGPTDTQYF.

V is TRBV30 and J is TRBJ2-7; D not resolved. The CDR3 sequence is 14 residues long. Germline CDR1 GTSNPN, CDR2 SVGIG (reference sequence). Trimming pared 3 bases from V and 2 bases from J, leaving 14 bases between. CDR3 region: CAWSRTSVAYEQYF. For the CDR3, the DNA is TGTGCCTGGAGCCGAACGAGTGTCGCCTACGAGCAGTACTTC.

The chain is built from TRBV6-1 and TRBJ2-7; 9 nucleotides match TRBD1. The CDR3 contains 16 residues. CDR1 and CDR2 from the germline V gene are MNHNS and SASEGT. J was trimmed by 3 bases and V by 4 bases; bases with no gene match: 10. CDR3 loop: CASSVSTDRGLYEQYF. The DNA of the CDR3 is TGTGCCAGCAGTGTCTCGACGGACAGGGGCCTCTACGAGCAGTACTTC.

V is TRBV5-1 and J is TRBJ2-4, with 9 bases fitting TRBD2. Trimming cost V 2 bases and J 6 bases; bases outside gene matches: 6. This CDR3 spans 15 amino acids. Germline V CDR1 and CDR2: SGHRS, YFSETQ. CDR3 loop: CASSFAGGPRNIQYF. The CDR3 DNA reads as TGCGCCAGCAGCTTCGCGGGAGGGCCTAGAAACATTCAGTACTTC.

The chain recombines TRBV7-2 with TRBJ2-1; 7 bases fit TRBD1. V shed 4 bases, J shed 5 bases, and the junction held 8 bases outside the gene matches. The CDR3 spans 15 residues. Germline V gene sequence: CDR1 SGHTA, CDR2 FQGNSA. DNA of the CDR3: TGTGCCAGCAGCTACCCCGGGACAGTAAACAATGAGCAGTTCTTC. Protein: CASSYPGTVNNEQFF.

The gene calls are TRBV7-9 and TRBJ1-2; the D is unclear. Germline lookup yields CDR1 SEHNR and CDR2 FQNEAQ (reference sequence). The CDR3 length is 12 residues. Trimming stripped 5 bases from V and 7 bases from J, with 11 bases between. The CDR3, as DNA: TGTGCCAGCAGCCGCCCCCGGGTTGGCTACACCTTC. It encodes CASSRPRVGYTF.

The V and J genes are TRBV10-3 and TRBJ1-1; TRBD1 aligns across 9 bases. V lost 2 bases to trimming and J lost 6 bases; unmatched junction nucleotides: 13. CDR1 is ENHRY, CDR2 SYGVKD, per germline. The CDR3 spans 17 residues. This CDR3 reads CAISETPGQGGNAEAFF. DNA of the CDR3: TGTGCCATCAGTGAGACACCGGGACAGGGTGGTAACGCTGAAGCTTTCTTT.